Presented here are 26 T cell receptor beta chains from one specimen sequenced in a study of blood T cells in healthy people across ages. A sample-barcoded 5' primer and a J-beta primer mix were used in a second PCR of about 6 to 11 cycles. TCRdb itself ran the 5' RACE reads through MiXCR, one entry per CDR3 protein. The sample gives 1.5 million to 1.9 million distinct CDR3 sequences, less than 45% of which show up once; around 4% is in the top ten. Sequenced input: blood. Receptor source: a woman aged 18-29 years in good health.

This clonotype was counted only a few times. The chain carries TRBV29-1 and TRBJ1-4; D is possibly TRBD1 (6 bases). This CDR3 has 13 amino acids. Trimming left V 2 bases short and J 7 bases short, with 11 bases between. Germline V gene sequence: CDR1 SQVTM, CDR2 ANQGSEA. CDR3 DNA: TGCAGCGTTGAAAGGGGGACTGGTGAAAAACTGTTTTTT. It encodes CSVERGTGEKLFF.

This clonotype was found a few times. This chain uses TRBV4-3 with TRBJ2-3; D remains ambiguous. V lost 8 bases, J lost 3 bases, and 18 bases lay in between. The germline CDR1 and CDR2 sequences are LGHNA and YSLEER. The CDR3 is made up of 15 amino acids. As DNA, the CDR3 is TGCGCCAGCGCCCCCCAGTCCGGCCGGACAGATACGCAGTATTTT. It translates to CASAPQSGRTDTQYF.

The rearrangement links TRBV28 to TRBJ1-4, with no clear D. CDR1 is MDHEN, CDR2 SYDVKM, per germline. The CDR3 runs 12 residues. V was cut by 1 base and J by 8 bases, with 5 bases left in between. CDR3 in DNA: TGTGCCAGCAGTTTATTTCTGGAAAAACTGTTTTTT. This encodes CASSLFLEKLFF.

This clonotype was seen a handful of times. The chain couples TRBV27 to TRBJ2-1; unclear D gene. The CDR3 sequence is 12 residues long. The ends were cut back, 8 bases at V and 3 bases at J, with 8 bases in the middle. Germline V gene lookup returns CDR1 MNHEY and CDR2 SMNVEV (reference sequence). The CDR3 protein is CASGPLYNEQFF. The CDR3 nucleotides read TGTGCCAGCGGTCCGCTCTACAATGAGCAGTTCTTC.

The sample holds a few counts of this clonotype. The V call is TRBV20-1, the J call TRBJ2-5; maybe TRBD2 (6 bases). The J call is in doubt because the DNA end fits TRBJ2-7 better. CDR3 length equals 15 residues. Germline V gene data show CDR1 as DFQATT and CDR2 as SNEGSKA (reference sequence). CDR3 sequence reads: CSARTPRLGAYEQYF. The CDR3 DNA follows: TGCAGTGCTAGAACCCCCAGACTAGGGGCCTACGAGCAGTACTTC.

The rearrangement links TRBV12-3 or TRBV12-4 to TRBJ1-2, with unresolved D. Trimming stripped 7 bases from V and 4 bases from J, with 13 bases between. The CDR3 covers 13 residues. The DNA for the CDR3 is TGTGCCAGCACCCCCGGGCCGACCTATGGCTACACCTTC. It codes for CASTPGPTYGYTF.

The V call is TRBV4-3, the J call TRBJ1-2, with D perhaps matching TRBD1 (5 bases). Trimming cost V 2 bases and J 3 bases, with 16 bases left between them. CDR1 and CDR2 from the germline V gene are LGHNA and YSLEER. The CDR3 consists of 16 residues. CDR3 nucleotides: TGCGCCAGCAGCCAACAAATGGGGCCGGTCTACTATGGCTACACCTTC. Its protein is CASSQQMGPVYYGYTF.

This chain joins TRBV7-3 and TRBJ1-1, with D uncertain. Germline V gene lookup returns CDR1 SGHTA and CDR2 FQGTGA. The V end lost 4 bases, the J end lost 4 bases, and 19 bases lay between the germline ends. The CDR3 runs to 16 residues. The CDR3 nucleotides are TGTGCCAGCAGCTCCCACCTATGGCGGCCGGGCACTGAAGCTTTCTTT. Translation gives CASSSHLWRPGTEAFF. The full variable domain, completed using reference TRBV7-3 and TRBJ1-1, is GAGVSQTPSNKVTEKGKYVELRCDPISGHTALYWYRQSLGQGPEFLIYFQGTGAADDSGLPNDRFFAVRPEGSVSTLKIQRTERGDSAVYLCASSSHLWRPGTEAFFGQGTRLTVV.

This clonotype was seen once. The chain combines TRBV9 with TRBJ2-1, with D maybe TRBD2 (5 bases). The CDR3 has 16 amino acids. V dropped 3 bases and J dropped 10 bases, with 23 bases sitting between them. Per the germline V gene, CDR1 is SGDLS and CDR2 is YYNGEE. The CDR3 sequence: CASSASTWTPAYEQFF. The CDR3, as DNA: TGTGCCAGCAGCGCCTCGACCTGGACTCCAGCCTACGAGCAGTTCTTC.

J is TRBJ1-2 and V is TRBV7-9; a weak D match, TRBD1 (5 bases). Germline lookup yields CDR1 SEHNR and CDR2 FQNEAQ (reference sequence). V lost 5 bases, J lost 3 bases, and 13 bases lay in between. CDR3 length: 14 residues. CDR3 bases: TGTGCCAGCAGCCTAACGGGACTTCACTATGGCTACACCTTC. This sequence encodes CASSLTGLHYGYTF.

This clonotype appeared a few times. The chain is built from TRBV3-1 and TRBJ2-2, with unresolved D. CDR1 and CDR2 from the germline V gene are LGHDT and YNNKEL (reference sequence). V lost 4 bases and J 2 bases, leaving 11 bases between the germline ends. CDR3 length equals 15 residues. The CDR3, as DNA: TGTGCCAGCAGCCTAAACTTTTTCAACACCGGGGAGCTGTTTTTT. This translates into CASSLNFFNTGELFF.

The chain joins TRBV4-1 to TRBJ1-1; D call uncertain. Between the trimmed V and J ends, which lost 6 bases and 4 bases, there was a span of 18 bases. The CDR3 has 15 residues. The V gene's germline CDR1 is MGHRA and CDR2 YSYEKL. The CDR3 nucleotides read TGCGCCAGCAGGGAACCATGGGGTCGTCTCACTGAAGCTTTCTTT. The encoded protein is CASREPWGRLTEAFF.

A word on this clonotype: A much larger clonotype is one base distant, so this may be a read error. The chain employs TRBV7-3 and TRBJ2-1; TRBD2 is a possible D gene (6 bases). Per the germline V gene, CDR1 is SGHTA and CDR2 is FQGTGA. The V end was cut by 1 base, the J end by 0 bases, with 13 bases between. This CDR3 is built from 17 residues. The chain's CDR3 is CASSLISLASSYNEQFF. CDR3 DNA: TGTGCCAGCAGCTTAATCTCCCTAGCGAGCTCCTACAATGAGCAGTTCTTC.

The chain is built from TRBV15 and TRBJ1-1; D unresolved. From germline, CDR1 is LNHNV and CDR2 YYDKDF (reference sequence). The CDR3 runs to 13 residues. Between the trimmed V and J ends, which lost 8 bases and 0 bases, there was a span of 10 bases. The CDR3 sequence is CATESMMNTEAFF. CDR3 nucleotide sequence: TGTGCCACCGAGTCGATGATGAACACTGAAGCTTTCTTT.

This chain connects TRBV19 to TRBJ1-1, with D unclear. Germline lookup yields CDR1 LNHDA and CDR2 SQIVND (reference sequence). There are 11 residues in the CDR3. Trimming removed 1 base from V and 9 bases from J, with 6 bases in between. In nucleotides, the CDR3 is TGTGCCAGTAGTATAGCAGCCCAAGCTTTCTTT. Translated, it gives CASSIAAQAFF.

This clonotype was recorded a few times. The J gene is TRBJ1-2, the V gene TRBV2; D is undetermined. In germline, CDR1 is SNHLY, CDR2 FYNNEI. V was pared by 6 bases and J by 1 base, with 6 bases between. There are 12 residues in the CDR3. The CDR3 sequence: CASRVNNYGYTF. CDR3 coding DNA: TGTGCCAGCAGAGTGAATAACTATGGCTACACCTTC. The whole variable domain, filled in from reference TRBV2 and TRBJ1-2, reads EPEVTQTPSHQVTQMGQEVILRCVPISNHLYFYWYRQILGQKVEFLVSFYNNEISEKSEIFDDQFSVERPDGSNFTLKIRSTKLEDSAMYFCASRVNNYGYTFGSGTRLTVV.

The rearrangement uses TRBV9 and TRBJ2-5; 9 bases align to TRBD1. Germline V gene data show CDR1 as SGDLS and CDR2 as YYNGEE. The CDR3 covers 16 residues. J gave up 11 bases and V 1 base, and 15 bases lay outside the gene matches. The DNA of the CDR3 is TGTGCCAGCAGCGTACGGGGACAGGGCTACTACAATGAGCAGTACTTC. Amino acids: CASSVRGQGYYNEQYF.

In the case of this clonotype: One end of the junction fails to match germline, which may point to a read error. The chain employs TRBV27 and TRBJ1-6; TRBD1 might be the D (6 bases). Germline V gene sequence: CDR1 MNHEY, CDR2 SMNVEV (reference sequence). The CDR3 is 15 residues long. The CDR3 sequence is CASSVGNRASSPPHF. CDR3 coding DNA: TGTGCCAGCAGTGTAGGTAACAGGGCAAGTTCACCCCCCCACTTT.

This chain links TRBV12-3 or TRBV12-4 with TRBJ2-3, with TRBD2 matching 8 bases. V was pared by 6 bases and J by 2 bases, with 7 bases of the junction left unmatched. The CDR3 is made up of 15 amino acids. Here the CDR3 DNA reads TGTGCCAGCAGCAGGATAGCGGGACTCACAGATACGCAGTATTTT. It specifies CASSRIAGLTDTQYF.

This clonotype has just one count. The chain is built from TRBV14 and TRBJ1-2; D may be TRBD1 (6 bases). The germline CDR1 and CDR2 sequences are SGHDN and FVKESK. Trimming shortened V by 4 bases and J by 6 bases, and 18 bases separated the two germline ends. CDR3 length: 15 amino acids. Written as DNA, the CDR3 is TGTGCCAGCAGCCGATACAGGGATCCATTCAATGGCTACACCTTC. Translation: CASSRYRDPFNGYTF.

This clonotype was seen at least ten times. The CDR3 reads CASSPTRVQTPTDTQYF. The CDR3 bases are TGTGCCAGCTCACCTACCAGGGTCCAGACACCGACTGATACGCAGTATTTT. This chain links TRBV18 with TRBJ2-3, with D maybe TRBD1 (5 bases). V was cut by 3 bases and J by 6 bases, with 22 bases left in between. The CDR3 contains 17 residues. Germline V gene lookup returns CDR1 KGHSH and CDR2 LQKENI.

This clonotype has a count of ten or more. As DNA, the CDR3 is TGTGCCAGCAGTTTACAGGGGACTAGCACAGATACGCAGTATTTT. Its translation is CASSLQGTSTDTQYF. V is TRBV12-3 or TRBV12-4 and J is TRBJ2-3, with D tentatively TRBD1 or TRBD2 (6 bases each). CDR3 size: 15 residues. The V end lost 2 bases, the J end lost 0 bases, and 9 bases lay between the germline ends.

In its sample, this clonotype was seen once. The V and J genes are TRBV24-1 and TRBJ2-7; TRBD1 is a possible D gene (6 bases). Germline V CDR1 and CDR2: KGHDR, SFDVKD. The ends were cut back, 9 bases at V and 5 bases at J, with 16 bases in the middle. The CDR3 spans 13 residues. The CDR3 nucleotides are TGTGCCACCGCAGGGGTTAGTTACAACGAGCAGTACTTC. This translates into CATAGVSYNEQYF.

This clonotype was detected many times. The gene calls are TRBV7-2 and TRBJ2-3, with 7 positions matching TRBD2. This CDR3 is built from 16 residues. The germline V gene has CDR1 SGHTA and CDR2 FQGNSA. J lost 2 bases, V lost 5 bases, and 10 bases had no gene match. CDR3 nucleotides: TGTGCCAGCAGCCCCGGGGGGTGGCAGAACACAGATACGCAGTATTTT. This codes for CASSPGGWQNTDTQYF. Filled out from reference TRBV7-2 and TRBJ2-3, the complete variable domain reads GAGVSQSPSNKVTEKGKDVELRCDPISGHTALYWYRQSLGQGLEFLIYFQGNSAPDKSGLPSDRFSAERTGGSVSTLTIQRTQQEDSAVYLCASSPGGWQNTDTQYFGPGTRLTVL.

This clonotype was picked up a small number of times. The V call is TRBV27, the J call TRBJ2-7; D is perhaps TRBD1 (6 bases). This CDR3 has 12 residues. Trimming left V 10 bases short and J 1 base short, with 11 bases between. Germline values: CDR1 MNHEY, CDR2 SMNVEV (reference sequence). CDR3 residues: CATRDISYEQYF. The CDR3 DNA sequence: TGTGCCACCCGGGACATATCCTACGAGCAGTACTTC.

This clonotype showed up just a few times. V gene TRBV12-3 or TRBV12-4 combines with J gene TRBJ1-1; D is possibly TRBD1 (6 bases). The CDR3 covers 14 residues. V lost 3 bases to trimming and J lost 1 base, with 9 bases between them. The CDR3 protein is CASSLQGKNTEAFF. The CDR3 nucleotides are TGTGCCAGCAGTTTGCAGGGGAAGAACACTGAAGCTTTCTTT.